The clone carrying this TCR beta chain was seen many times. Its antigen remains unknown. These data come from a study of T-cell memory formation after mild COVID-19. Study-level points and caveats: Largely, contracting CD4+ clones fell within CM and EM, and contracting CD8+ clones within EMRA.

The authors produced TCR alpha and TCR beta cDNA libraries with sample barcodes and UMIs by 5'RACE using constant-segment primers. TCRdb used MiXCR to reprocess the 5' RACE reads, holding one entry per CDR3 protein. The sample lists about 470,000 distinct CDR3 sequences; roughly 18% were seen once. Source material: PBMCs or a T cell subset sorted from them (not recorded which). The receptor's source is an adult woman who had mild COVID-19 (a few samples of this study predate the infection). Cell type and time point are not known.

CDR3 loop: CASSPHGGSSYNEQFF. The CDR3 bases are TGTGCCAGCAGCCCCCATGGGGGGAGCTCCTACAATGAGCAGTTCTTC. The J gene is TRBJ2-1, the V gene TRBV7-9; a weak D match, TRBD2 (6 bases). With 5 bases removed from V and 0 bases from J, the gap between germline ends came to 14 bases. In germline, CDR1 is SEHNR, CDR2 FQNEAQ (reference sequence). CDR3 length equals 16 residues. The variable domain in full, completed from reference TRBV7-9 and TRBJ2-1, reads DTGVSQNPRHKITKRGQNVTFRCDPISEHNRLYWYRQTLGQGPEFLTYFQNEAQLEKSRLLSDRFSAERPKGSFSTLEIQRTEQGDSAMYLCASSPHGGSSYNEQFFGPGTRLTVL.